The entry below gives a single TCR beta chain sequence along with its context. The antigen is unknown. Germline V lookup: CDR1 MNHEY, CDR2 SVGAGI. This CDR3 contains 16 residues. The V and J ends lost 0 bases and 5 bases, in that order; junction bases with no gene match: 6. This record comes from a study of T cell responses to AZD1222 COVID-19 vaccine. Regarding the study as a whole: At baseline, seropositivity was found in only a handful of AZD1222 recipients. Clonal diversity was possibly underestimated; the donors were predominantly white British and more often female.

Method: immunoSEQ multiplex PCR; TCRdb's copy keeps in-frame clones and lacks some. The table has 110,000 or so clones, 75% to 90% seen once. The sequence was obtained from an adult who received the AZD1222 COVID-19 vaccine. The chain recombines TRBV6-5 with TRBJ2-2, with 7 bases lining up with TRBD1. The source material was peripheral blood, sampled 28 days after the second AZD1222 dose. The CDR3 DNA reads as TGTGCCAGCAGTTACTCCCCAGGGGGTTGGACCGGGGAGCTGTTTTTT. This sequence encodes CASSYSPGGWTGELFF.